The T cell receptor beta chain under discussion was sequenced for a study of shared clonotypes between healthy human individuals. Overall study results and limits: When compared with the clonotypes that were shared by all four sorted-subset donors, the non-shared clonotypes turned out to have lower generation probabilities.

In the case of this clone: Its antigen is undetermined.

All the donors were Caucasian adults who lived in Nashville, Tennessee. In germline, CDR1 is LGHNA, CDR2 YSLEER. The CDR3 extends over 15 amino acids. V lost 1 base and J lost 2, with 9 bases in between. Profiling relied on immunoSEQ multiplex PCR, and the TCRdb table lists in-frame clones only, not all of them. Of about 1 million clones listed, 75% are singletons. The clonotype was recovered from a man between 18 and 29 years old in good health. The V call is TRBV4-3, the J call TRBJ1-5; unclear D gene. The sample taken for sequencing was memory CD4+ T cells sorted from blood. Subset given: CD45RA-negative fraction. The CDR3 is CASSQGLEGNQPQHF. As DNA, the CDR3 is TGCGCCAGCAGCCAAGGGTTGGAAGGCAATCAGCCCCAGCATTTT.